These 9 T cell receptor beta chains share one sample of origin, sequenced in a study of cytomegalovirus exposure and HLA in healthy donors. The PCR had 60 Vbeta and 13 Jbeta primers. Sequenced by immunoSEQ multiplex PCR; TCRdb stores in-frame clones only, minus some. The data contain over 150,000 clones, 77% of them singletons. Sample: PBMCs. These receptors all stem from a woman in her thirties or forties in good health and CMV-seropositive.

The rearrangement links TRBV29-1 to TRBJ2-2, with D tentatively TRBD1 (5 bases). The V gene lost 3 bases and the J gene lost 5 bases, with 16 bases spanning the gap. The CDR3 consists of 15 residues. In germline, CDR1 is SQVTM, CDR2 ANQGSEA. CDR3 loop: CSVDLGQGSTGELFF. CDR3 bases: TGCAGCGTTGATTTGGGGCAGGGAAGTACCGGGGAGCTGTTTTTT.

The rearrangement uses TRBV5-1 and TRBJ1-1; D uncertain. Germline V gene sequence: CDR1 SGHRS, CDR2 YFSETQ. The V gene lost 0 bases and the J gene lost 5 bases, with 29 bases spanning the gap. The CDR3 extends over 20 amino acids. This CDR3 is CASSLDLGSSWEVRMTEAFF. In DNA form, the CDR3 reads TGCGCCAGCAGCTTGGATTTGGGATCGAGTTGGGAGGTACGGATGACTGAAGCTTTCTTT.

The V and J genes are TRBV7-2 and TRBJ1-4; D uncertain. The CDR3 totals 13 residues. Trimming removed 1 base from V and 6 bases from J, with 6 bases in between. CDR1 is SGHTA, CDR2 FQGNSA, per germline. CDR3 sequence: CASSLVVDEKLFF. The CDR3 DNA reads as TGTGCCAGCAGCTTAGTGGTAGATGAAAAACTGTTTTTT.

This chain joins TRBV9 and TRBJ2-2, with D unclear. The CDR3 consists of 13 residues. The germline gives CDR1 SGDLS, CDR2 YYNGEE. Trimming took off 0 bases at V and 8 bases at J, with 8 bases between the two ends. The CDR3 region has the DNA TGTGCCAGCAGCGTAGATTTCGAGGGGGAGCTGTTTTTT. Its protein product is CASSVDFEGELFF. The entire variable domain, with the rest obtained from reference TRBV9 and TRBJ2-2, is as follows: DSGVTQTPKHLITATGQRVTLRCSPRSGDLSVYWYQQSLDQGLQFLIQYYNGEERAKGNILERFSAQQFPDLHSELNLSSLELGDSALYFCASSVDFEGELFFGEGSRLTVL.

This chain joins TRBV19 and TRBJ2-5; D is perhaps TRBD1 (5 bases). The J call is in doubt because the DNA end fits TRBJ2-7 better. The CDR3 extends over 15 amino acids. The germline gives CDR1 LNHDA, CDR2 SQIVND (reference sequence). CDR3: CASSIQGDPTYEQYF. CDR3 nucleotides: TGTGCCAGTAGTATCCAGGGTGACCCAACCTACGAGCAGTACTTC.

The CDR3 region is CASSQVSLAGTGELFF. In DNA, the CDR3 is TGCGCCAGCAGCCAAGTGAGCCTAGCTGGCACCGGGGAGCTGTTTTTT. The chain has TRBV4-3 and TRBJ2-2, with D possibly TRBD2 on 5 matching bases. This CDR3 region has 16 residues. Germline CDR1 and CDR2: LGHNA and YSLEER. V was pared by 1 base and J by 4 bases, with 13 bases between.

This clone appeared a few times. The chain has TRBV27 and TRBJ1-5; D gene unclear. Trimming stripped 0 bases from V and 3 bases from J, with 9 bases between. Germline-derived CDR1 and CDR2 are MNHEY and SMNVEV (reference sequence). The CDR3 extends over 15 amino acids. The CDR3 sequence: CASSLSISFNQPQHF. The CDR3 DNA follows: TGTGCCAGCAGTTTATCGATTAGCTTCAATCAGCCCCAGCATTTT.

This chain connects TRBV7-9 to TRBJ1-1; 9 positions agree with TRBD1. The germline V gene has CDR1 SEHNR and CDR2 FQNEAQ (reference sequence). CDR3 length: 17 amino acids. J was trimmed by 4 bases and V by 2 bases; bases with no gene match: 11. CDR3: CASSLHWGGQGGTEAFF. The CDR3 nucleotides read TGTGCCAGCAGCTTACACTGGGGGGGACAGGGAGGCACTGAAGCTTTCTTT.

V and J are TRBV30 and TRBJ1-5; 9 nucleotides match TRBD1. This CDR3 has 15 residues. J gave up 7 bases and V 5 bases, and 12 bases lay outside the gene matches. Germline CDR1 is GTSNPN and CDR2 is SVGIG (reference sequence). CDR3 protein: CAWGRGQGFGQPQHF. CDR3 sequence (DNA): TGTGCCTGGGGACGTGGACAGGGGTTTGGCCAGCCCCAGCATTTT. Using reference TRBV30 and TRBJ1-5 for the parts outside the CDR3, the full variable domain is SQTIHQWPATLVQPVGSPLSLECTVEGTSNPNLYWYRQAAGRGLQLLFYSVGIGQISSEVPQNLSASRPQDRQFILSSKKLLLSDSGFYLCAWGRGQGFGQPQHFGDGTRLSIL.